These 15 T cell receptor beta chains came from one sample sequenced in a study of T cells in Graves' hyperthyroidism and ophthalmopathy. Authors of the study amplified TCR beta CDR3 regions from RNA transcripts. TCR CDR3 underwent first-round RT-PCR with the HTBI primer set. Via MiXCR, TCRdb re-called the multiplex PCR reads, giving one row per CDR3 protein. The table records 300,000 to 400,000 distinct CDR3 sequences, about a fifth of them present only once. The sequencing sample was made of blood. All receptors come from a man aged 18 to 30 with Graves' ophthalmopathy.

CDR3 coding DNA: TGTGCCAGCAGGGACGGCGGGGGGGCCAAGAACTATGGCTACACCTTC. Protein product: CASRDGGGAKNYGYTF. This rearrangement joins TRBV2 to TRBJ1-2; D is possibly TRBD1 (6 bases). The V gene lost 6 bases and the J gene lost 2 bases, with 19 bases spanning the gap. This CDR3 contains 16 residues. Germline V CDR1 and CDR2: SNHLY, FYNNEI.

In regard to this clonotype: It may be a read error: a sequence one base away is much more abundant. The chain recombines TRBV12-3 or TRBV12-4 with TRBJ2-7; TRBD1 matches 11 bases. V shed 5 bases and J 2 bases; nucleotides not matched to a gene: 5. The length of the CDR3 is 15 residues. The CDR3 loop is CASSTGTGGPYEQYF. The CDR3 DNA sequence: TGTGCCAGCAGTACCGGGACAGGGGGACCCTACGAGCAGTACTTC.

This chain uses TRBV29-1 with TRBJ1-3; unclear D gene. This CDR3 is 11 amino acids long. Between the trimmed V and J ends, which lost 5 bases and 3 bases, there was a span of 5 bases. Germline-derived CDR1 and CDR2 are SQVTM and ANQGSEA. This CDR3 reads CSVTGGNTIYF. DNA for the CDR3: TGCAGCGTTACTGGTGGAAACACCATATATTTT.

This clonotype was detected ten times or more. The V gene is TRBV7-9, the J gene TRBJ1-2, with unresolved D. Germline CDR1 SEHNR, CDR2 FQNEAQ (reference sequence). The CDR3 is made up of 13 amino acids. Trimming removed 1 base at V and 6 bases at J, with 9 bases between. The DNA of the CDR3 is TGTGCCAGCAGCTTAGGGTTAGAAAATGGCTACACCTTC. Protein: CASSLGLENGYTF.

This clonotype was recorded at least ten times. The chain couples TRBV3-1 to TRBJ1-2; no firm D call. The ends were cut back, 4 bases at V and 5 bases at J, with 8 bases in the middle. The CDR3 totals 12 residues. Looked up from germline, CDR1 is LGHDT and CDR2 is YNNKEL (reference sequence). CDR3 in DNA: TGTGCCAGCAGCCTACGGCAGTATGGCTACACCTTC. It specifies CASSLRQYGYTF.

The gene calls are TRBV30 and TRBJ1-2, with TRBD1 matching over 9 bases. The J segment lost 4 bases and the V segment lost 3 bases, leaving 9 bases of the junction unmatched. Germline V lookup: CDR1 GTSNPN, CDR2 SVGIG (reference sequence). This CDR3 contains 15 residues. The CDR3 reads CAWRITGGAGYGYTF. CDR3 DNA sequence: TGTGCCTGGAGAATCACAGGGGGCGCGGGCTATGGCTACACCTTC.

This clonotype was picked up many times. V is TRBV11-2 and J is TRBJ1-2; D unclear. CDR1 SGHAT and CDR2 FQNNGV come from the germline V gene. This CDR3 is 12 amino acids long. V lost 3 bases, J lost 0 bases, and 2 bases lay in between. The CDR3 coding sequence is TGTGCCAGCAGCTTCTCTAACTATGGCTACACCTTC. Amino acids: CASSFSNYGYTF. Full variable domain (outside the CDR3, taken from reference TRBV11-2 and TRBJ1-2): EAGVAQSPRYKIIEKRQSVAFWCNPISGHATLYWYQQILGQGPKLLIQFQNNGVVDDSQLPKDRFSAERLKGVDSTLKIQPAKLEDSAVYLCASSFSNYGYTFGSGTRLTVV.

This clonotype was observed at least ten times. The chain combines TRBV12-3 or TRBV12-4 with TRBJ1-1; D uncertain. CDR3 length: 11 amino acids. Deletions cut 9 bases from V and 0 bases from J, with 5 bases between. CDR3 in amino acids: CASFMNTEAFF. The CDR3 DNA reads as TGTGCCAGTTTTATGAACACTGAAGCTTTCTTT.

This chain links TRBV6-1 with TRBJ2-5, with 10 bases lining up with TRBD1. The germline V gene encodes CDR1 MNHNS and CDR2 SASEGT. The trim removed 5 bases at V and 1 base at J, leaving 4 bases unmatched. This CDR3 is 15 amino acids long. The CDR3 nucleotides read TGTGCCAGCAGTCTTCGGACAGGGGGCCAAGAGACCCAGTACTTC. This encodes CASSLRTGGQETQYF.

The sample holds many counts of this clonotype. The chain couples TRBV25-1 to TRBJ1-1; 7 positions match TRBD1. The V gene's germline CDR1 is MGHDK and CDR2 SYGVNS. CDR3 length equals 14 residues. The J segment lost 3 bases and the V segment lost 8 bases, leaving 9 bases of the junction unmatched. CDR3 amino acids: CASVPDRAHTEAFF. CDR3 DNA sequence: TGTGCCAGCGTTCCCGACAGGGCGCACACTGAAGCTTTCTTT.

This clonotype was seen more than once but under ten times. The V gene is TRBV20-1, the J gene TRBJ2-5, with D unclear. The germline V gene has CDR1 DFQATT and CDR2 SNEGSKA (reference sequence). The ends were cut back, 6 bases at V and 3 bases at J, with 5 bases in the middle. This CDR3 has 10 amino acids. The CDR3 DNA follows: TGCAGTGCCCTGAAAGAGACCCAGTACTTC. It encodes CSALKETQYF.

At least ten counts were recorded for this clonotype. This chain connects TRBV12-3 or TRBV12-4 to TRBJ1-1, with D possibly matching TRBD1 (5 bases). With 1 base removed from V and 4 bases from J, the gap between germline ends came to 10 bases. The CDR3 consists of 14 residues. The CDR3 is CASSLGGAGTEAFF. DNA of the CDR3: TGTGCCAGCAGTTTAGGAGGGGCGGGCACTGAAGCTTTCTTT.

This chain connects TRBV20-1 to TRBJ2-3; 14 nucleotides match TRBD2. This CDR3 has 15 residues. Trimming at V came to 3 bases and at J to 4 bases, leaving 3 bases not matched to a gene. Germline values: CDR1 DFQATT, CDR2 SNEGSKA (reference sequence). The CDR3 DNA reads TGCAGTGCTAGGAAGACTAGCGGGGGGGCAGATACGCAGTATTTT. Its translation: CSARKTSGGADTQYF.

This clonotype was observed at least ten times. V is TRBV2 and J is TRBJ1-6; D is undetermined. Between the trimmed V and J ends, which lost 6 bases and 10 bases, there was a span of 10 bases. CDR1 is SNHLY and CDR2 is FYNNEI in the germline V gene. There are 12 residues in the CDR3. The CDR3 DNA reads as TGTGCCAGCAGCCACAGTGACTCACCCCTCCACTTT. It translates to CASSHSDSPLHF.

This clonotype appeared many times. Here the CDR3 DNA reads TGCAGTGCAAACAGGGTAGGGGGAGAAGCTTTCTTT. Protein: CSANRVGGEAFF. V gene TRBV20-1 combines with J gene TRBJ1-1; maybe TRBD1 (6 bases). Deletions cut 6 bases from V and 8 bases from J, with 16 bases between. The CDR3 is 12 residues long. CDR1 and CDR2 from the germline V gene are DFQATT and SNEGSKA (reference sequence).